This TCR beta chain appears in the sequencing data of a study of blood T cell repertoires in COVID-19. The table came from immunoSEQ multiplex PCR; TCRdb's copy has only in-frame clones and leaves some out. The repertoire holds about 190,000 clones, 75% to 90% seen once, with 1% to 1.4% in the top ten. Concerning this clone itself: Sequence at one end of the junction differs from germline and may be a read error.

The CDR3 has 14 residues. CDR1 is MDHEN, CDR2 SYDVKM, per germline. V and J are TRBV28 and TRBJ1-2; 8 nucleotides align to TRBD1. The TCR was taken from a man aged 30 to 45 with acute or convalescent COVID-19. Sample: peripheral blood. In DNA, the CDR3 is TGTTCCAGCTTCTCACTTGGGACAGGCCACGGCTACACCTTC. It codes for CSSFSLGTGHGYTF.